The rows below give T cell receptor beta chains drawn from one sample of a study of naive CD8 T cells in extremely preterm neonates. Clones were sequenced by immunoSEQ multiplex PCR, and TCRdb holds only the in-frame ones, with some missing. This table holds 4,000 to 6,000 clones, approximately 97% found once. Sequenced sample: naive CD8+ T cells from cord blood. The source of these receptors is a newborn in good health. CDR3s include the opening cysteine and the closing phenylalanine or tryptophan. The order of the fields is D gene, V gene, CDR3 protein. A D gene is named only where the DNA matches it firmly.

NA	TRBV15	CATSTSGAYEQYF
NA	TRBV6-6	CASFLGGRVYGYTF
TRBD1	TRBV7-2	CASSLVRSDRANEKLFF
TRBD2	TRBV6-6	CASSYLLAGDADTQYF
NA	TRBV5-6	CASSREARGAAFF
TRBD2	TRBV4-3	CASSQTSGTYEQYF
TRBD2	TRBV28	CASTHLAGVPYEQYF
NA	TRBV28	CASNLRDTDTQYF
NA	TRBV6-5	CASTPQFTDTQYF
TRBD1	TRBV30	CAWSVRDRGHNSPLHF
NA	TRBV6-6	CASSYSAGDTQYF
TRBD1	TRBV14	CASSPRQGSSYNEQFF
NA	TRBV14	CASSQANEGGYEQYF
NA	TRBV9	CASSEGIRDFYGYTF
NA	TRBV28	CASSSLGWVAEHETQYF
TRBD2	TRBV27	CASSLRLADNEQFF
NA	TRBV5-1	CASSLARGMETQYF
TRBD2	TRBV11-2	CASSPTSAGGLRSGELFF
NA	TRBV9	CASSVAQSNYGYTF
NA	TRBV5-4	CASSLERSTEAFF
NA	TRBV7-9	CASSPMGPSDVADTQYF
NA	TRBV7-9	CASRTGGLRAQYF
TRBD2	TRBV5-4	CASSLTSGRAYEQYF
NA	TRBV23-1	CASRLAGDTEAFF
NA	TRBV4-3	CASSQTGSSYEQYF
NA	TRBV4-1	CASSHTSLPGELFF
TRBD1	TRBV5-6	CASSPGQGAYEQYF
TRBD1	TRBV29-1	CSVDLPPTGRSYYNEQFF
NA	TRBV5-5	CASSPLRPGVYEQYF
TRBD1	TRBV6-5	CASSYSTGGDGYTF
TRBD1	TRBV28	CASSLDREVHTGELFF
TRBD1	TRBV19	CASRAGTGLYEQYF
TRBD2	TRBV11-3	CASSSPTSGWNEQFF
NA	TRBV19	CASSIGGGTGELFF
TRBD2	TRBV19	CASRWTSGNYEQYF
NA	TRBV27	CASSLGQTYEQYF
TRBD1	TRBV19	CASSIGTGGNQPQHF
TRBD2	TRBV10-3	CAISRTSGSADTQYF
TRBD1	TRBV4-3	CASSHDRTGPNYGYTF
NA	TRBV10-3	CAISEIAGFTGRDSGNTIYF
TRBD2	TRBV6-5	CASRAGGYEQYF
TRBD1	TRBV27	CASSLGYGTVGRYTQYF
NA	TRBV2	CASSAGSVGSYNEQFF
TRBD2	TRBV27	CASSSSGRAADTQYF
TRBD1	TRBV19	CASSAPGQVNQPQHF
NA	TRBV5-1	CASSLPDGVHYEQYF
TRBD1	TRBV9	CASSPFDRGRVTDTQYF
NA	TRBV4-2	CASSQEQNTGELFF
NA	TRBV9	CASSVISGNEQFF
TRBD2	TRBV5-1	CASSLPAGGEQYF
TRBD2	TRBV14	CASSQVAGPRYEQYF
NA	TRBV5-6	CASSFGGALGVNTEAFF
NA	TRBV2	CASTDIAYEQYF
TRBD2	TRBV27	CASSLRTSGYEQYF
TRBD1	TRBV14	CASSQGQGYGYTF
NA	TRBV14	CASNNILFCPHNEQFF
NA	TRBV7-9	CASSLGSGDTIYF
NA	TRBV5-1	CASSFSRGGNSPLHF
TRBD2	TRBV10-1	CASSLAGGPDTQYF